These 21 T cell receptor beta chains were all obtained from the same sample, sequenced in a study of blood T cell repertoires in COVID-19. The assay was immunoSEQ multiplex PCR, and TCRdb's table has in-frame clones only and misses some. The sample shows 200,000 to 250,000 clones, around 89% of them seen only once. Sequencing used PBMCs or T cells enriched from blood (not recorded which). The source is a woman aged 25 to 39 who had recovered from COVID-19.

The CDR3 DNA sequence: TGTGCCAGCAGCGCCGGACCGGGAGCCAACTATGGCTACACCTTC. Translated, it gives CASSAGPGANYGYTF. V is TRBV14 and J is TRBJ1-2, with D uncertain. V lost 5 bases to trimming and J lost 2 bases, with 15 bases between them. Germline V gene lookup returns CDR1 SGHDN and CDR2 FVKESK. This CDR3 contains 15 residues.

This clone was seen once. The chain is built from TRBV11-3 and TRBJ1-1; D is undetermined. In germline, CDR1 is SGHNT, CDR2 YENEEA. This CDR3 has 12 amino acids. The ends were cut back, 3 bases at V and 2 bases at J, with 4 bases in the middle. CDR3: CASSFSNTEAFF. DNA for the CDR3: TGTGCCAGCAGCTTCTCCAACACTGAAGCTTTCTTT.

The chain recombines TRBV14 with TRBJ1-1, with D uncertain. This CDR3 region has 14 residues. The V and J ends lost 0 bases and 1 base respectively, with 6 bases between them. Germline V gene data show CDR1 as SGHDN and CDR2 as FVKESK. This chain's CDR3 is CASSQEYRNTEAFF. As DNA, the CDR3 is TGTGCCAGCAGCCAAGAATACAGGAACACTGAAGCTTTCTTT.

The chain couples TRBV6-5 to TRBJ1-1; D is possibly TRBD1 (6 bases). Germline V CDR1 and CDR2: MNHEY, SVGAGI. Trimming took off 0 bases at V and 5 bases at J, with 10 bases between the two ends. This CDR3 is 14 amino acids long. CDR3 nucleotide sequence: TGTGCCAGCAGTTACTCACCAGGGGCAACTGAAGCTTTCTTT. It encodes CASSYSPGATEAFF.

This clone was recorded once. J is TRBJ1-2 and V is TRBV5-1; 8 nucleotides agree with TRBD1. Germline trimming cut 2 bases from V and 6 bases from J; bases unmatched to any gene: 6. Looked up from germline, CDR1 is SGHRS and CDR2 is YFSETQ. The CDR3 runs to 14 residues. CDR3 region: CASSLTDRVDGYTF. CDR3 DNA sequence: TGCGCCAGCAGCTTAACGGACAGGGTCGATGGCTACACCTTC. Supplemented by reference TRBV5-1 and TRBJ1-2, the full variable domain reads KAGVTQTPRYLIKTRGQQVTLSCSPISGHRSVSWYQQTPGQGLQFLFEYFSETQRNKGNFPGRFSGRQFSNSRSEMNVSTLELGDSALYLCASSLTDRVDGYTFGSGTRLTVV.

A single count supports this clone. This rearrangement joins TRBV9 to TRBJ1-1; D is uncertain. Trimming took 0 bases from V and 7 from J, leaving 13 bases between them. Germline CDR1 is SGDLS and CDR2 is YYNGEE. The CDR3 contains 14 residues. The CDR3 DNA reads TGTGCCAGCAGCGTAGATGAGGGAAACTATGAAGCTTTCTTT. Protein: CASSVDEGNYEAFF.

This clone was seen a handful of times. This sequence joins TRBV11-2 and TRBJ1-4, with TRBD1 matching 7 bases. This CDR3 is 12 amino acids long. Germline V gives CDR1 SGHAT, CDR2 FQNNGV. With V trimmed by 5 bases and J by 11 bases, 5 bases remained unmatched. The CDR3 nucleotides are TGTGCCAGCAGCCCAATACAGGGGAAACTGTTTTTT. Amino acid sequence: CASSPIQGKLFF.

J is TRBJ2-3 and V is TRBV27, with TRBD2 matching over 12 bases. From germline, CDR1 is MNHEY and CDR2 SMNVEV (reference sequence). Trimming at V came to 5 bases and at J to 2 bases, leaving 8 bases not matched to a gene. This CDR3 has 17 amino acids. The CDR3, as DNA: TGTGCCAGCAGTCTCTCTAGCGGGGGGGCATCCACAGATACGCAGTATTTT. It is translated as CASSLSSGGASTDTQYF.

J is TRBJ1-2 and V is TRBV5-1; D may be TRBD1 (5 bases). Deletions cut 4 bases from V and 2 bases from J, with 12 bases between. CDR1 is SGHRS, CDR2 YFSETQ, per germline. The CDR3 has 14 amino acids. This chain's CDR3 is CASSTPQGNYGYTF. Written as DNA, the CDR3 is TGCGCCAGCAGCACTCCCCAGGGCAACTATGGCTACACCTTC.

This clone was counted a few times. V gene TRBV12-2 combines with J gene TRBJ2-7; the table assigns TRBD2, which was not confirmed against the DNA. TRBV12-2 is deemed a pseudogene. The CDR3 is 14 residues long. CDR3 amino acids: CASRVDLRSYEQYF. The CDR3 DNA sequence: TGTGCAAGTCGCGTTGACTTGAGATCCTACGAGCAGTACTTC.

The chain joins TRBV7-8 to TRBJ1-5; D call uncertain. Trimming shortened V by 7 bases and J by 0 bases, and 7 bases separated the two germline ends. The CDR3 contains 13 residues. The germline V gene encodes CDR1 SGHVS and CDR2 FQNEAQ. The CDR3 loop is CASTENSNQPQHF. The CDR3 coding sequence is TGTGCCAGCACAGAAAATAGCAATCAGCCCCAGCATTTT.

J is TRBJ2-1 and V is TRBV9; D is ambiguous. V lost 0 bases to trimming and J lost 5 bases, with 6 bases between them. The germline V gene encodes CDR1 SGDLS and CDR2 YYNGEE. The CDR3 is made up of 13 amino acids. The CDR3 bases are TGTGCCAGCAGCGTAGTTCCGGACAATGAGCAGTTCTTC. Translating gives CASSVVPDNEQFF.

V is TRBV28 and J is TRBJ2-7; D not resolved. This CDR3 region has 11 residues. The V end lost 3 bases, the J end lost 3 bases, and 3 bases lay between the germline ends. The V gene's germline CDR1 is MDHEN and CDR2 SYDVKM. CDR3 DNA sequence: TGTGCCAGCAGTTTCCTCTACGAGCAGTACTTC. It specifies CASSFLYEQYF.

This clone has just one count. The chain combines TRBV6-1 with TRBJ1-2, with 9 bases fitting TRBD1. Looked up from germline, CDR1 is MNHNS and CDR2 is SASEGT. The length of the CDR3 is 17 residues. V lost 2 bases, J lost 0 bases, and 7 bases stayed unmatched. The CDR3, as DNA: TGTGCCAGCAGTGAACCCGGACAGGGGCTGCCTAACTATGGCTACACCTTC. Translated: CASSEPGQGLPNYGYTF.

The V gene is TRBV2, the J gene TRBJ2-1; D perhaps matches TRBD2 (6 bases). The germline CDR1 and CDR2 sequences are SNHLY and FYNNEI. V was clipped by 5 bases and J by 4 bases, with 12 bases between them. The length of the CDR3 is 14 residues. DNA of the CDR3: TGTGCCAGCAGTTCGGGACTGGGGTACAATGAGCAGTTCTTC. This sequence encodes CASSSGLGYNEQFF.

V gene TRBV11-2 combines with J gene TRBJ1-2; D remains ambiguous. The CDR3 covers 15 residues. V shed 5 bases and J shed 0 bases, with 13 bases lying between them. Germline V gives CDR1 SGHAT, CDR2 FQNNGV. The CDR3 sequence: CASSNTFLANYGYTF. As DNA, the CDR3 is TGTGCCAGCAGCAACACCTTCCTTGCTAACTATGGCTACACCTTC.

This sequence joins TRBV2 and TRBJ2-7, with D possibly being TRBD1 (5 bases). This CDR3 is 16 amino acids long. Trimming stripped 2 bases from V and 0 bases from J, with 14 bases between. CDR1 is SNHLY and CDR2 is FYNNEI in the germline V gene. The CDR3 nucleotides are TGTGCCAGCAGTGAATGGGGCCATCCGCCCTCCTACGAGCAGTACTTC. This gives the protein CASSEWGHPPSYEQYF.

The chain employs TRBV5-5 and TRBJ1-1, with D possibly TRBD1 on 6 matching bases. V was trimmed by 2 bases and J by 2 bases, leaving 10 bases between them. Germline assignment: CDR1 SGHKS and CDR2 YYEKEE (reference sequence). This CDR3 spans 14 amino acids. The CDR3 here is CASSLQGPNTEAFF. For the CDR3, the DNA is TGTGCCAGCAGCTTACAGGGCCCTAACACTGAAGCTTTCTTT.

This clone was seen a single time. The chain recombines TRBV18 with TRBJ1-6, with D unclear. The CDR3 consists of 16 residues. Germline lookup yields CDR1 KGHSH and CDR2 LQKENI. V dropped 0 bases and J dropped 7 bases, with 13 bases sitting between them. In nucleotides, the CDR3 is TGTGCCAGCTCACCACCGTCCGAGGGCTCGAATTCACCCCTCCACTTT. Encoded protein: CASSPPSEGSNSPLHF.

The chain couples TRBV6-5 to TRBJ2-7, with TRBD1 matching over 7 bases. The germline V gene has CDR1 MNHEY and CDR2 SVGAGI. This CDR3 has 13 residues. J was trimmed by 7 bases and V by 2 bases; bases with no gene match: 5. The CDR3 DNA reads TGTGCCAGCAGTTACAAGGGGGCGCGGGAGCAGTACTTC. Translation gives CASSYKGAREQYF.

This clone was detected once. This chain uses TRBV6-2 or TRBV6-3 with TRBJ1-1; perhaps TRBD1 as D (6 bases). The CDR3 is made up of 16 amino acids. Germline V gene sequence: CDR1 MNHEY, CDR2 SVGEGT. V shed 2 bases and J shed 0 bases, with 13 bases lying between them. DNA for the CDR3: TGTGCCAGCAGTTACGCCCCACAGGGACTGAACACTGAAGCTTTCTTT. Its protein product is CASSYAPQGLNTEAFF.